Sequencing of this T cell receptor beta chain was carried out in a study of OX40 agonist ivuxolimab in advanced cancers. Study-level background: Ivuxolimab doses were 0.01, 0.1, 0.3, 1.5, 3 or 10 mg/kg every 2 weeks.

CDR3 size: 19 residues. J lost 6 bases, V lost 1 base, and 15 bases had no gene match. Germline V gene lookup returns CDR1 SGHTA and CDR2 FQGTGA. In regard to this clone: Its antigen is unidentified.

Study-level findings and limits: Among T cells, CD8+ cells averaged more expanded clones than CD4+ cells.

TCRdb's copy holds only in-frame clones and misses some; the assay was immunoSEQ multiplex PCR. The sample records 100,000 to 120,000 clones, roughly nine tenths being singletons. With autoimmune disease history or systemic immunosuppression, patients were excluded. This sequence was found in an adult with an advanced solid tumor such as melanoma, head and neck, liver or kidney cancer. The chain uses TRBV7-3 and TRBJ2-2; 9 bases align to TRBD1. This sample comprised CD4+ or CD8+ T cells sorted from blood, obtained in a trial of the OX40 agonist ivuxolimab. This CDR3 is CASSLIQTGQGLQAGELFF. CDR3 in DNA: TGTGCCAGCAGCTTAATTCAAACGGGACAGGGTCTGCAAGCCGGGGAGCTGTTTTTT. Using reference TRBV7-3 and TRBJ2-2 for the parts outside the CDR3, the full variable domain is GAGVSQTPSNKVTEKGKYVELRCDPISGHTALYWYRQSLGQGPEFLIYFQGTGAADDSGLPNDRFFAVRPEGSVSTLKIQRTERGDSAVYLCASSLIQTGQGLQAGELFFGEGSRLTVL.